The 31 T cell receptor beta chains below were found in one sample sequenced in a study of T cells in Graves' hyperthyroidism and ophthalmopathy. RNA transcripts were the template for amplifying TCR beta CDR3 regions. RT-PCR in the first round (using the HTBI primer set) targeted the TCR CDR3. One entry per CDR3 protein results from TCRdb running MiXCR on the multiplex PCR reads. Found here are over 150,000 distinct CDR3 sequences, about 17% of them singletons; the top ten hold roughly 55%. Sequencing was carried out using blood. These receptors all stem from a woman aged 50 to 60 with Graves' hyperthyroidism.

The table lists this clonotype with many counts. This chain links TRBV7-9 with TRBJ2-7, with 8 bases aligning to TRBD1. The V segment lost 1 base and the J segment 6 bases; nucleotides outside the gene matches: 2. The CDR3 has 13 amino acids. Per the germline V gene, CDR1 is SEHNR and CDR2 is FQNEAQ (reference sequence). CDR3 in amino acids: CASSLGTGREQYF. The CDR3 region has the DNA TGTGCCAGCAGCTTAGGGACAGGGCGCGAGCAGTACTTC.

V is TRBV12-3 or TRBV12-4 and J is TRBJ1-5; 7 nucleotides line up with TRBD1. V trimming: 5 bases; J trimming: 3 bases; junction bases outside the gene matches: 4. The CDR3 has 14 amino acids. The CDR3 region has the DNA TGTGCCAGCAGTGTGACAGGGTCCAATCAGCCCCAGCATTTT. Translated: CASSVTGSNQPQHF.

The chain joins TRBV4-1 to TRBJ1-2, with a weak D call TRBD1 (6 bases). The length of the CDR3 is 15 residues. CDR1 is MGHRA and CDR2 is YSYEKL in the germline V gene. V dropped 0 bases and J dropped 5 bases, with 13 bases sitting between them. The CDR3 DNA sequence: TGCGCCAGCAGCCAAGATCCACAGGGTCTTTATGGCTACACCTTC. Protein product: CASSQDPQGLYGYTF.

This clonotype was found a few times. The chain uses TRBV12-5 and TRBJ2-6; D perhaps matches TRBD1 (6 bases). V dropped 0 bases and J dropped 0 bases, with 21 bases sitting between them. CDR3 length: 21 residues. The germline V gene has CDR1 LGHNT and CDR2 FRNRAP. CDR3 sequence: CASGLVRWGRGKRSGANVLTF. Here the CDR3 DNA reads TGTGCTAGTGGTTTGGTACGATGGGGCAGGGGAAAACGCTCTGGGGCCAACGTCCTGACTTTC.

Regarding this clonotype: A read error may be the cause here, since a much bigger clone is one base away. This chain joins TRBV11-2 and TRBJ2-7; D not certain. Between the trimmed V and J ends, which lost 1 base and 5 bases, there was a span of 6 bases. Germline CDR1 and CDR2: SGHAT and FQNNGV. The CDR3 spans 12 residues. For the CDR3, the DNA is TGTGCCAGCAGCTTAGGGGCTCACGAGCAGTACTTC. Protein: CASSLGAHEQYF.

Many counts were recorded for this clonotype. The genes are TRBV12-3 or TRBV12-4 and TRBJ1-1, with TRBD1 as a possible D gene (6 bases). V lost 1 base and J 5 bases, leaving 11 bases between the germline ends. CDR3 size: 14 residues. In DNA, the CDR3 is TGTGCCAGCAGTTTAGGGGGGGCCGGGACTGAAGCTTTCTTT. Its translation: CASSLGGAGTEAFF.

This clonotype showed up just a few times. The chain combines TRBV29-1 with TRBJ2-7; 8 bases fit TRBD2. The CDR3 runs to 11 residues. The J segment lost 6 bases and the V segment lost 4 bases, leaving 2 bases of the junction unmatched. CDR1 SQVTM and CDR2 ANQGSEA come from the germline V gene. The CDR3 DNA reads as TGCAGCGTTGCCGGGGGGGTCGAGCAGTACTTC. It codes for CSVAGGVEQYF.

Only a few counts were recorded for this clonotype. The CDR3 nucleotides read TGCAGTGCCCCCATTCCGGGACAGGGAGTTGAAAAACTGTTTTTT. Translation gives CSAPIPGQGVEKLFF. The V and J genes are TRBV20-1 and TRBJ1-4; 9 positions match TRBD1. Germline-derived CDR1 and CDR2 are DFQATT and SNEGSKA (reference sequence). V trimming: 6 bases; J trimming: 7 bases; junction bases outside the gene matches: 12. The CDR3 consists of 15 residues.

The sample holds many counts of this clonotype. The V and J genes are TRBV28 and TRBJ2-1, with TRBD2 matching 11 bases. Germline V gene sequence: CDR1 MDHEN, CDR2 SYDVKM. The CDR3 spans 17 residues. Trimming cost V 6 bases and J 6 bases; bases outside gene matches: 13. CDR3: CASRRHTSGSSRNEQFF. Written as DNA, the CDR3 is TGTGCCAGCAGACGACACACTAGCGGGAGTTCCCGCAATGAGCAGTTCTTC.

This clonotype came up many times. An end of the junction differs from the germline gene, which may be a read error. The chain employs TRBV3-1 and TRBJ2-1; D is unclear. CDR3 length: 11 residues. CDR1 and CDR2 (germline): LGHDT, YNNKEL (reference sequence). This CDR3 reads CTSSLENEQFF. CDR3 bases: TGTACCAGCAGCCTGGAAAACGAGCAGTTCTTC.

Many counts were recorded for this clonotype. The chain uses TRBV20-1 and TRBJ1-1; tentative D call: TRBD1 (5 bases). Trimming cost V 0 bases and J 4 bases, with 9 bases left between them. The germline V gene encodes CDR1 DFQATT and CDR2 SNEGSKA (reference sequence). The CDR3 has 13 residues. CDR3 bases: TGCAGTGCTAGAGATCTCGACAGCACTGAAGCTTTCTTT. Its translation is CSARDLDSTEAFF.

This clonotype was recorded many times. V usage is TRBV11-2 and J usage is TRBJ2-3; unclear D gene. In germline, CDR1 is SGHAT, CDR2 FQNNGV. Between the trimmed V and J ends, which lost 8 bases and 2 bases, there was a span of 8 bases. CDR3 size: 12 residues. The CDR3 reads CASRRNTDTQYF. In nucleotides, the CDR3 is TGTGCCAGCCGCCGAAACACAGATACGCAGTATTTT.

This clonotype occurred many times. The rearrangement uses TRBV20-1 and TRBJ2-5; the match to TRBD2 covers 8 bases. The CDR3 totals 15 residues. The V and J ends lost 3 bases and 1 base, in that order; junction bases with no gene match: 7. The germline V gene has CDR1 DFQATT and CDR2 SNEGSKA (reference sequence). The CDR3 bases are TGCAGTGCTAGGACTACAGCGGGAGCCCAAGAGACCCAGTACTTC. This translates into CSARTTAGAQETQYF.

With respect to this clonotype: Just one base apart from a much larger clone, this may be a read error. The chain uses TRBV30 and TRBJ1-6, with a possible D match to TRBD1 (6 bases). Trimming shortened V by 3 bases and J by 6 bases, and 9 bases separated the two germline ends. From germline, CDR1 is GTSNPN and CDR2 SVGIG (reference sequence). This CDR3 region has 13 residues. As DNA, the CDR3 is TGTGCCTGGAGACAGGGAATTAATTCACCCCTCCACTTT. Its protein is CAWRQGINSPLHF.

The rearrangement uses TRBV7-6 and TRBJ2-7; D remains ambiguous. The CDR3 totals 14 residues. V was cut by 3 bases and J by 0 bases, with 9 bases left in between. The germline gives CDR1 SGHVS, CDR2 FNYEAQ. CDR3 coding DNA: TGTGCCAGCAGCTTGTATAGAAACTCCTACGAGCAGTACTTC. Translated: CASSLYRNSYEQYF.

On this clonotype itself: Since a much larger clone is just one base distant, this may be a read error. This sequence joins TRBV12-3 or TRBV12-4 and TRBJ1-4; no clear D gene. The CDR3 totals 13 residues. This CDR3 is CASSLLTIEKLLF. The CDR3 bases are TGTGCCAGCAGTTTATTGACTATTGAAAAACTGCTTTTT.

This clonotype was counted ten times or more. The chain combines TRBV5-1 with TRBJ2-7; 9 positions agree with TRBD1. The CDR3 extends over 15 amino acids. After removal of 3 bases from V and 3 bases from J, the junction contained 7 bases not matched to a gene. Germline CDR1 reads SGHRS; CDR2 reads YFSETQ. The CDR3 bases are TGCGCCAGCAGCTCCCGGGACAGGGCGATCTACGAGCAGTACTTC. It translates to CASSSRDRAIYEQYF.

Many counts were recorded for this clonotype. The V and J genes are TRBV4-1 and TRBJ1-3, with no clear D. Germline V gives CDR1 MGHRA, CDR2 YSYEKL. V was pared by 0 bases and J by 4 bases, with 13 bases between. This CDR3 region has 16 residues. In DNA form, the CDR3 reads TGCGCCAGCAGCCAAGATCTTCTAAGATCGGGAAACACCATATATTTT. It encodes CASSQDLLRSGNTIYF.

This clonotype was detected many times. This rearrangement joins TRBV6-1 to TRBJ2-5; D is perhaps TRBD1 (6 bases). Trimming cost V 8 bases and J 5 bases, with 18 bases left between them. Per the germline V gene, CDR1 is MNHNS and CDR2 is SASEGT. This CDR3 spans 14 amino acids. The CDR3 coding sequence is TGTGCCAGCGTACCCCGAGGCAGGGGTGAGACCCAGTACTTC. It specifies CASVPRGRGETQYF.

For this clonotype: It is unclear where the CDR3 begins or ends on the DNA, so no DNA is shown, and the CDR3 is as TCRdb lists it. The CDR3: CASGFSGPGQPQHF. The rearrangement links TRBV12-5 to TRBJ1-5; the table's D call, TRBD1, was not checked against the DNA. Germline V gene sequence: CDR1 LGHNT, CDR2 FRNRAP. The CDR3 contains 14 residues when both ends are counted.

Worth noting for this clonotype: A read error may explain this, as a much larger clone is one base away. This sequence joins TRBV7-8 and TRBJ1-4; weak D call: TRBD1 (6 bases). Germline values: CDR1 SGHVS, CDR2 FQNEAQ. This CDR3 has 13 residues. This CDR3 reads CAGSFPLSGELFF. The CDR3, as DNA: TGTGCCGGCAGCTTTCCTCTCTCAGGGGAACTGTTTTTT. Together with reference TRBV7-8 and TRBJ1-4, the CDR3 gives the full variable domain: GAGVSQSPRYKVAKRGQDVALRCDPISGHVSLFWYQQALGQGPEFLTYFQNEAQLDKSGLPSDRFFAERPEGSVSTLKIQRTQQEDSAVYLCAGSFPLSGELFFGSGTQLSVL.

This clonotype has ten or more counts. The V and J genes are TRBV12-3 or TRBV12-4 and TRBJ2-3; D might be TRBD1 (7 bases). V was pared by 6 bases and J by 2 bases, with 27 bases between. This CDR3 comprises 19 residues. The CDR3, as DNA: TGTGCCAGCAGCCGTCTCTGGGGCAGGGGGGACCTATCCACAGATACGCAGTATTTT. Translated: CASSRLWGRGDLSTDTQYF.

Note on this clonotype: The junction shows a germline mismatch at one end, possibly a read error. V gene TRBV9 combines with J gene TRBJ2-5; no clear D gene. In germline, CDR1 is SGDLS, CDR2 YYNGEE. This CDR3 region has 15 residues. This CDR3 is CASSVSGSAQVTQYF. CDR3 in DNA: TGTGCCAGCAGCGTGTCCGGCTCCGCACAAGTGACCCAGTACTTC.

The chain links TRBV7-2 to TRBJ2-1; 16 bases agree with TRBD2. The CDR3 totals 18 residues. Trimming cost V 6 bases and J 1 base; bases outside gene matches: 6. Germline lookup yields CDR1 SGHTA and CDR2 FQGNSA. The chain's CDR3 is CASSSGTSGRGSYNEQFF. CDR3 bases: TGTGCCAGCAGTTCCGGGACTAGCGGGAGGGGGTCCTACAATGAGCAGTTCTTC.

This clonotype has a handful of counts. The chain employs TRBV6-4 and TRBJ2-2; D not certain. Germline assignment: CDR1 MRHNA and CDR2 SNTAGT. There are 13 residues in the CDR3. Trimming took 4 bases from V and 1 from J, leaving 4 bases between them. The CDR3 sequence: CASSGQNTGELFF. The CDR3 DNA is TGTGCCAGCAGTGGACAGAACACCGGGGAGCTGTTTTTT.

This clonotype occurred many times. V gene TRBV20-1 combines with J gene TRBJ1-1; a possible D gene is TRBD1 (5 bases). This CDR3 comprises 14 residues. With 0 bases removed from V and 6 bases from J, the gap between germline ends came to 14 bases. Per the germline V gene, CDR1 is DFQATT and CDR2 is SNEGSKA (reference sequence). The CDR3: CSARDSSRVAEAFF. The CDR3 DNA reads as TGCAGTGCTAGAGATTCAAGCAGGGTGGCTGAAGCTTTCTTT.

This clonotype was recorded many times. This chain connects TRBV10-3 to TRBJ1-1, with 7 positions matching TRBD1. Per germline, CDR1 ENHRY and CDR2 SYGVKD. V lost 4 bases, J lost 10 bases, and 9 bases stayed unmatched. The CDR3 has 13 amino acids. CDR3 coding DNA: TGTGCCATCAGTGGGGACAGCACTTCGGGAGCTTTCTTT. Translated, it gives CAISGDSTSGAFF.

This clonotype was observed at least ten times. The chain combines TRBV27 with TRBJ1-2; a weak D match, TRBD1 (5 bases). The CDR3 loop spans 14 amino acids. V was clipped by 4 bases and J by 6 bases, with 15 bases between them. Germline V lookup: CDR1 MNHEY, CDR2 SMNVEV (reference sequence). CDR3 in amino acids: CASSYRGGGDGYTF. The CDR3 nucleotides are TGTGCCAGCAGTTACCGTGGGGGGGGTGATGGCTACACCTTC.

The genes are TRBV4-1 and TRBJ1-4, with TRBD1 as a possible D gene (5 bases). Germline V gives CDR1 MGHRA, CDR2 YSYEKL. The CDR3 consists of 16 residues. V shed 2 bases and J shed 5 bases, with 15 bases lying between them. The DNA of the CDR3 is TGCGCCAGCAGCCAACTTCGAGACAGAAAGAATGAAAAACTGTTTTTT. Translation gives CASSQLRDRKNEKLFF.

This clonotype was picked up many times. This chain connects TRBV12-3 or TRBV12-4 to TRBJ1-1, with a weak D call TRBD1 (5 bases). This CDR3 has 12 residues. V shed 5 bases and J shed 4 bases, with 8 bases lying between them. The CDR3 reads CASSPGTTEAFF. DNA for the CDR3: TGTGCCAGCAGTCCAGGGACCACTGAAGCTTTCTTT.

This clonotype was observed a handful of times. This chain links TRBV20-1 with TRBJ2-7; no firm D call. The germline V gene has CDR1 DFQATT and CDR2 SNEGSKA (reference sequence). The CDR3 extends over 12 amino acids. The V gene lost 0 bases and the J gene lost 5 bases, with 8 bases spanning the gap. This chain's CDR3 is CSARDLYHEQYF. The CDR3 coding sequence is TGCAGTGCTAGAGATCTGTACCACGAGCAGTACTTC.